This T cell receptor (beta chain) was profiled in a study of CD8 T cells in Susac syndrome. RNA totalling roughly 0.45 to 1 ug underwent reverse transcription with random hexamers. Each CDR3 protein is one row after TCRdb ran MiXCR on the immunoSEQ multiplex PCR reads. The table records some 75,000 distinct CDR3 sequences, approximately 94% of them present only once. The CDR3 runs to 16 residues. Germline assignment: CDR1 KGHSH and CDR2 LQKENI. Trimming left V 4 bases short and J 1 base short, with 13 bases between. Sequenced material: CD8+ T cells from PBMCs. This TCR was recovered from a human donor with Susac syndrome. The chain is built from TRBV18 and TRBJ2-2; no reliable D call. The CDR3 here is CASSLRVLKNTGELFF. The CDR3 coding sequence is TGTGCCAGCTCACTTCGGGTCCTAAAGAACACCGGGGAGCTGTTTTTT.